This T cell receptor (beta chain) was identified during a study of blood T cell repertoires in COVID-19. Background on the study: There were acute and convalescent COVID-19 samples, and they came from the United States, Italy and Spain. Sources were T cells, B-cell-depleted T cells, or PBMCs; the material itself was cDNA or gDNA.

Under the authors' procedure: The authors estimated nucleated cell counts from reference gene primer amplification. TCRdb's table, derived via immunoSEQ multiplex PCR, lists solely in-frame clones and lacks some. D and trimming come from the DNA, and the V and J calls and clone size come from that table. The table lists about 72,000 clones, over 80% of them singletons. This clone was recorded once. The germline V gene has CDR1 MNHEY and CDR2 SVGAGI. The CDR3 consists of 16 residues. V was trimmed by 0 bases and J by 0 bases, leaving 12 bases between them. The sequenced material came from peripheral blood. This sequence originates from a human donor in a cohort sampled during active COVID-19. The V and J genes are TRBV6-5 and TRBJ2-7, with D tentatively TRBD2 (6 bases). CDR3 nucleotides: TGTGCCAGCAGTTACTCGGAGGGAACCGTCTCCTACGAGCAGTACTTC. Its protein product is CASSYSEGTVSYEQYF.